These 27 T cell receptor beta chains were all obtained from the same sample, sequenced in a study of shared clonotypes between healthy human individuals. The repertoire was sequenced with immunoSEQ multiplex PCR; TCRdb's copy has only in-frame clones and lacks some. The sample has about 1 million clones; roughly 80% are singletons. Source material: memory CD4+ T cells sorted from blood. As to subset: CD45RA-negative fraction. The receptors were gathered from a man between 18 and 35 years old in good health.

Only one count was recorded for this clone. V usage is TRBV15 and J usage is TRBJ2-5, with TRBD2 identical over 9 bases. V gave up 1 base and J gave up 3 bases; unmatched junction bases: 9. The CDR3 contains 17 residues. The germline CDR1 and CDR2 sequences are LNHNV and YYDKDF (reference sequence). The CDR3 DNA reads TGTGCCACCAGCAGAGTTGGCGGGGGGGCGGGAGAAGAGACCCAGTACTTC. Translated: CATSRVGGGAGEETQYF.

The chain joins TRBV10-3 to TRBJ1-5; D uncertain. The V and J ends lost 4 bases and 0 bases respectively, with 10 bases between them. The CDR3 spans 15 residues. Per the germline V gene, CDR1 is ENHRY and CDR2 is SYGVKD. The CDR3 region is CAISASGDSNQPQHF. In nucleotides, the CDR3 is TGTGCCATCAGTGCAAGTGGGGATAGCAATCAGCCCCAGCATTTT.

Notes on this clone: Distinct nucleotide sequences in the sample also encode this CDR3. This CDR3 is CASSQDRGSSYNSPLHF. Here the CDR3 DNA reads TGCGCCAGCAGCCAAGACCGGGGGAGCTCCTATAATTCACCCCTCCACTTT. This rearrangement joins TRBV4-3 to TRBJ1-6, with D maybe TRBD1 (5 bases). V lost 0 bases and J 0 bases, leaving 9 bases between the germline ends. CDR3 length equals 17 residues. CDR1 and CDR2 from the germline V gene are LGHNA and YSLEER.

The chain combines TRBV6-1 with TRBJ1-1; D gene unclear. Deletions cut 7 bases from V and 0 bases from J, with 12 bases between. This CDR3 is 14 amino acids long. CDR1 and CDR2 from the germline V gene are MNHNS and SASEGT. CDR3 sequence: CASKVEAVNTEAFF. CDR3 DNA: TGTGCCAGCAAAGTGGAGGCGGTGAACACTGAAGCTTTCTTT.

With respect to this clone: The sample contains more than one DNA sequence encoding this CDR3. The V and J genes are TRBV19 and TRBJ1-2; D unresolved. Germline CDR1 LNHDA, CDR2 SQIVND (reference sequence). V gave up 6 bases and J gave up 2 bases, with 10 bases separating them. The CDR3 contains 13 residues. The CDR3 reads CASSRGLNYGYTF. CDR3 in DNA: TGTGCCAGTAGCCGAGGATTAAACTATGGCTACACCTTC. Full variable domain (missing parts from reference TRBV19 and TRBJ1-2): DGGITQSPKYLFRKEGQNVTLSCEQNLNHDAMYWYRQDPGQGLRLIYYSQIVNDFQKGDIAEGYSVSREKKESFPLTVTSAQKNPTAFYLCASSRGLNYGYTFGSGTRLTVV.

With regard to this clone: A much larger clone differs by one base, so this may be a read error. This sample also contains other DNA sequences that code for the same CDR3. The chain uses TRBV5-1 and TRBJ1-4; 7 positions agree with TRBD1. Per the germline V gene, CDR1 is SGHRS and CDR2 is YFSETQ. CDR3 size: 14 residues. The J segment lost 3 bases and the V segment lost 4 bases, leaving 3 bases of the junction unmatched. For the CDR3, the DNA is TGCGCCAGCAGCCCAGGGGGAGCTAATGAAAAACTGTTTTTT. It is translated as CASSPGGANEKLFF.

V and J are TRBV19 and TRBJ2-7; 7 nucleotides line up with TRBD2. After removal of 4 bases from V and 2 bases from J, the junction contained 8 bases not matched to a gene. CDR3 length: 15 amino acids. Germline CDR1 and CDR2: LNHDA and SQIVND (reference sequence). In DNA form, the CDR3 reads TGTGCCAGTAGTAGGGGAGGGGAAAAGACCTACGAGCAGTACTTC. This encodes CASSRGGEKTYEQYF.

The rearrangement joins TRBV9 to TRBJ1-3; D gene ambiguous. CDR3 size: 12 residues. Germline loops: CDR1 SGDLS, CDR2 YYNGEE. Trimming cost V 5 bases and J 0 bases, with 3 bases left between them. The CDR3 here is CASRDSGNTIYF. As DNA, the CDR3 is TGTGCCAGCAGGGACTCTGGAAACACCATATATTTT. The variable domain in full, with the rest retrieved from reference TRBV9 and TRBJ1-3, is DSGVTQTPKHLITATGQRVTLRCSPRSGDLSVYWYQQSLDQGLQFLIQYYNGEERAKGNILERFSAQQFPDLHSELNLSSLELGDSALYFCASRDSGNTIYFGEGSWLTVV.

V usage is TRBV6-1 and J usage is TRBJ2-7; D remains unclear. Germline CDR1 is MNHNS and CDR2 is SASEGT. The CDR3 is 14 amino acids. Trimming took 6 bases from V and 1 from J, leaving 13 bases between them. The CDR3 region has the DNA TGTGCCAGCAGACAGACTGGTACGTCCTACGAGCAGTACTTC. It is translated as CASRQTGTSYEQYF.

A few counts support this clone. The V call is TRBV5-5, the J call TRBJ2-2; D tentatively fits TRBD1 or TRBD2 (5 bases each). CDR1 SGHKS and CDR2 YYEKEE come from the germline V gene (reference sequence). V was shortened by 0 bases and J by 4 bases, with 13 bases between the two germline ends. There are 16 residues in the CDR3. The CDR3 nucleotides are TGTGCCAGCAGCTTGGCCGTGATCGGGGCCACCGGGGAGCTGTTTTTT. This codes for CASSLAVIGATGELFF.

The chain couples TRBV21-1 to TRBJ1-1. TRBV21-1 is shown as a pseudogene. The CDR3 length is 17 residues. The CDR3 sequence: CASSKDSVSGSHTEAFF. The CDR3 bases are TGTGCCAGCAGCAAAGACTCAGTCTCGGGGTCGCACACTGAAGCTTTCTTT.

The genes are TRBV10-3 and TRBJ2-7; the D gene could be TRBD1 or TRBD2 (5 bases each). V was pared by 5 bases and J by 1 base, with 15 bases between. There are 15 residues in the CDR3. Germline V gene lookup returns CDR1 ENHRY and CDR2 SYGVKD. DNA for the CDR3: TGTGCCATCAGTTTAAGCCGGGACGCATCCTACGAGCAGTACTTC. This encodes CAISLSRDASYEQYF.

In this sample, this clone turned up once. The chain couples TRBV9 to TRBJ2-2; unclear D gene. CDR3 length equals 15 residues. Germline V lookup: CDR1 SGDLS, CDR2 YYNGEE. Trimming removed 0 bases from V and 1 base from J, with 7 bases in between. The CDR3 sequence: CASSVEVQNTGELFF. The CDR3 DNA reads as TGTGCCAGCAGCGTAGAAGTCCAGAACACCGGGGAGCTGTTTTTT. Full variable domain (rest looked up from reference TRBV9 and TRBJ2-2): DSGVTQTPKHLITATGQRVTLRCSPRSGDLSVYWYQQSLDQGLQFLIQYYNGEERAKGNILERFSAQQFPDLHSELNLSSLELGDSALYFCASSVEVQNTGELFFGEGSRLTVL.

V usage is TRBV5-1 and J usage is TRBJ2-1; 8 bases map to TRBD2. Trimming cost V 3 bases and J 1 base; bases outside gene matches: 9. Germline loops: CDR1 SGHRS, CDR2 YFSETQ. This CDR3 spans 17 amino acids. The CDR3 loop is CASSSRGGERSYNEQFF. The CDR3 DNA reads TGCGCCAGCAGCTCCCGGGGGGGAGAGAGGTCCTACAATGAGCAGTTCTTC. Supplemented by reference TRBV5-1 and TRBJ2-1, the full variable domain reads KAGVTQTPRYLIKTRGQQVTLSCSPISGHRSVSWYQQTPGQGLQFLFEYFSETQRNKGNFPGRFSGRQFSNSRSEMNVSTLELGDSALYLCASSSRGGERSYNEQFFGPGTRLTVL.

V is TRBV2 and J is TRBJ2-2; 9 nucleotides match TRBD2. The CDR3 totals 15 residues. Per germline, CDR1 SNHLY and CDR2 FYNNEI. V lost 7 bases to trimming and J lost 4 bases; unmatched junction nucleotides: 7. The CDR3 DNA sequence: TGTGCCAGCAAAATGACTAGCGGAATCACCGGGGAGCTGTTTTTT. Amino acid sequence: CASKMTSGITGELFF.

This clone was detected only once. The V call is TRBV5-1, the J call TRBJ2-3; D is possibly TRBD2 (5 bases). V shed 0 bases and J shed 5 bases, with 16 bases lying between them. The CDR3 sequence is 16 residues long. Germline CDR1 is SGHRS and CDR2 is YFSETQ. The CDR3, as DNA: TGCGCCAGCAGCTTGGTAATCGGGGTAGAAAAAGATACGCAGTATTTT. Amino acid sequence: CASSLVIGVEKDTQYF.

The V call is TRBV7-3, the J call TRBJ2-3; 7 nucleotides align to TRBD2. CDR1 is SGHTA, CDR2 FQGTGA, per germline. The V gene end was trimmed by 4 bases and the J gene end by 2 bases; junction bases not matched to a gene: 9. The CDR3 consists of 16 residues. CDR3 bases: TGTGCCAGCAGCTCGACTCAGCGGGGCCCCACAGATACGCAGTATTTT. Its translation: CASSSTQRGPTDTQYF.

This clone has only a few counts. The rearrangement joins TRBV11-3 to TRBJ1-1; D remains unclear. This CDR3 is built from 13 residues. Germline V CDR1 and CDR2: SGHNT, YENEEA. V lost 0 bases to trimming and J lost 6 bases, with 8 bases between them. In DNA, the CDR3 is TGTGCCAGCAGCTTAGATCTAACTGCTGAAGCTTTCTTT. This gives the protein CASSLDLTAEAFF.

The chain has TRBV5-1 and TRBJ2-2, with D unclear. The germline gives CDR1 SGHRS, CDR2 YFSETQ. V was cut by 4 bases and J by 2 bases, with 15 bases left in between. The CDR3 length is 16 residues. The CDR3 here is CASSRERTVNTGELFF. CDR3 DNA: TGCGCCAGCAGCCGTGAGAGGACGGTCAACACCGGGGAGCTGTTTTTT.

The genes are TRBV5-1 and TRBJ1-2, with D possibly being TRBD1 (5 bases). Trimming took off 2 bases at V and 5 bases at J, with 7 bases between the two ends. CDR1 is SGHRS and CDR2 is YFSETQ in the germline V gene. The CDR3 totals 12 residues. CDR3 in amino acids: CASSFSGYGYTF. CDR3 bases: TGCGCCAGCAGCTTTTCAGGGTATGGCTACACCTTC.

In regard to this clone: Other nucleotide sequences from this sample produce the same CDR3. The chain uses TRBV5-1 and TRBJ2-5, with D unresolved. The CDR3 totals 13 residues. The germline V and J ends were trimmed by 0 bases and 5 bases, with 8 bases remaining between them. The germline V gene has CDR1 SGHRS and CDR2 YFSETQ. The CDR3 loop is CASSLGGWETQYF. Written as DNA, the CDR3 is TGCGCCAGCAGCTTGGGTGGATGGGAGACCCAGTACTTC.

The chain has TRBV9 and TRBJ2-2, with no clear D. CDR1 and CDR2 from the germline V gene are SGDLS and YYNGEE. V lost 0 bases to trimming and J lost 1 base, with 10 bases between them. The CDR3 has 16 amino acids. The DNA of the CDR3 is TGTGCCAGCAGCGTAGCTACGACTGGGAACACCGGGGAGCTGTTTTTT. The encoded protein is CASSVATTGNTGELFF. The full variable domain, its missing parts supplied by reference TRBV9 and TRBJ2-2, is DSGVTQTPKHLITATGQRVTLRCSPRSGDLSVYWYQQSLDQGLQFLIQYYNGEERAKGNILERFSAQQFPDLHSELNLSSLELGDSALYFCASSVATTGNTGELFFGEGSRLTVL.

The rearrangement uses TRBV28 and TRBJ2-1; 7 bases line up with TRBD1. The CDR3 is 16 residues long. Germline values: CDR1 MDHEN, CDR2 SYDVKM. With V trimmed by 10 bases and J by 0 bases, 12 bases remained unmatched. The CDR3 bases are TGTGCCACCAGGGGGTATCAGGAGCGCTCCTACAATGAGCAGTTCTTC. The encoded protein is CATRGYQERSYNEQFF.

This clone is a singleton in its sample. This chain uses TRBV5-6 with TRBJ1-2; D is undetermined. CDR1 is SGHDT and CDR2 is YYEEEE in the germline V gene. This CDR3 has 15 residues. The V end lost 0 bases, the J end lost 4 bases, and 13 bases lay between the germline ends. CDR3 nucleotides: TGTGCCAGCAGCTTGGAACGGACTTCTCTCTATGGCTACACCTTC. Its translation is CASSLERTSLYGYTF.

This clone occurred a few times. The chain employs TRBV7-2 and TRBJ1-5; no clear D. The germline V gene has CDR1 SGHTA and CDR2 FQGNSA. V was shortened by 2 bases and J by 8 bases, with 10 bases between the two germline ends. This CDR3 has 13 amino acids. The DNA of the CDR3 is TGTGCCAGCAGCTTATTAGTCCGGGAGCCCCAGCATTTT. This sequence encodes CASSLLVREPQHF.

This chain links TRBV7-2 with TRBJ2-5; possible D gene TRBD2, 5 bases. CDR1 SGHTA and CDR2 FQGNSA come from the germline V gene. This CDR3 has 13 residues. The ends were cut back, 4 bases at V and 5 bases at J, with 11 bases in the middle. In DNA form, the CDR3 reads TGTGCCAGCAGCTACGACTACGGGGAGACCCAGTACTTC. Translating it yields CASSYDYGETQYF.

The chain uses TRBV6-5 and TRBJ2-5; 9 bases are shared with TRBD2. Losses at the gene ends were 6 bases for V and 2 bases for J; bases not matched to a gene: 1. The CDR3 length is 13 residues. Germline CDR1 and CDR2: MNHEY and SVGAGI. In DNA form, the CDR3 reads TGTGCCAGCAGGAGCGGGGGGCAAGAGACCCAGTACTTC. It encodes CASRSGGQETQYF.